Described below is a single TCR beta chain sequence and its context. Roughly 2 micrograms of genomic DNA, which was extracted from cryopreserved PBMCs, served as the material used for the TCR beta libraries. Sequencing was performed with immunoSEQ multiplex PCR; in TCRdb, only in-frame clones are kept and a portion is missing. The sample has some 200,000 clones, about three quarters seen once. Per germline, CDR1 GTSNPN and CDR2 SVGIG (reference sequence). Trimming pared 0 bases from V and 2 bases from J, leaving 12 bases between. This CDR3 is built from 15 residues. The data stem from a study of cytotoxic CD8 clonotypes in ibrutinib-treated CLL.

The sequence came from a human donor with chronic lymphocytic leukemia. This chain uses TRBV30 with TRBJ2-3; weak D call: TRBD2 (6 bases). The starting material was PBMCs, obtained after 12 months of ibrutinib treatment. In DNA form, the CDR3 reads TGTGCCTGGAGTGTAGGGCGGGGTTCCACAGATACGCAGTATTTT. This encodes CAWSVGRGSTDTQYF.